This T cell receptor beta chain was sequenced in a study of blood T cell repertoires in COVID-19 (dated by TCRdb to between 2020 and 2021). Background for the entire study: Samples covering the acute and convalescent phases of COVID-19 were provided by collaborators in the United States, Italy and Spain. The prospective study material was composed of cDNA or gDNA derived from T cells, B-cell-depleted T cells, or PBMCs. Where available, HLA class I and class II types were taken from metadata supplied by the sample provider and were not determined by assay-based typing. Samples were obtained from the ongoing ImmuneRACE study (first 160 participants) and from over a thousand subjects provided by 6 global collaborators. Nearly every sample came with metadata listing a de-identified subject ID, COVID-19 status, age in years and sex. Subjects who had been exposed to COVID-19, were actively infected with it, or had recovered from it provided the deeply sampled blood TCRbeta repertoires that made up the dataset. The repertoires were made available in a free public database intended to serve as a resource for research on the immune response to SARS-CoV-2.

CDR1 and CDR2, looked up from the germline V gene (reference sequence), are LNHNV and YYDKDF. Its CDR3 holds 18 amino acids, cysteine through phenylalanine. Only the CDR3 portion is preserved as DNA: 54 bases, with reading frame beginning at the first base. V ends up 0 bases short and J 2 bases short, with an unmatched junction base count of 9. Another Seattle source contributed samples from volunteer blood donors who had recovered from COVID-19. Collaborating institutions collected whole blood in K2EDTA tubes following their own protocols. For TCRbeta analysis, collaborators shipped samples as frozen whole blood, isolated PBMCs, or DNA extracted from either of those sample types. Broad study findings and their caveats: How much clinical and demographic metadata was included differed by source and by participant, and the metadata was provided uncurated.

TCRbeta CDR3 regions were amplified from genomic DNA using the immunoSEQ Assay, a bias-controlled multiplex PCR. Per the authors' processing: The number of nucleated cells in each sample was estimated from the amplification of reference gene primers within the assay. Sequence reads were collapsed and filtered to measure the absolute abundance of every unique TCRbeta CDR3 rearrangement. For each sample, productive Simpson clonality was calculated as the square root of Simpson's diversity index across productive rearrangements. The source is immuneACCESS, and TCRdb retained only in-frame sequences with V and J called. Part of the clones is not carried over; for the studies checked, unresolved V genes explain less than half of this, and the remainder is unexplained. The DNA was the basis for D and trimming; V, J and clone size are from that table. The sample table lists hundreds of thousands of clones, about 90% of them with a count of one. Approximately 12% of the sample belongs to the ten largest clones.

This clone showed up just once. Its target antigen remains unknown. The sample holds no much larger clone one base away, and base qualities are not on file. The rearrangement combines TRBV15 with TRBJ2-3; TRBD2 aligns with 9 central bases. Sequences were obtained from peripheral blood. This TCR was recovered from a young woman who had recovered from COVID-19. The CDR3 is CATSRDNVAGGSTDTQYF. The DNA reads as follows: TGTGCCACCAGCAGAGATAACGTGGCGGGAGGGTCCACAGATACGCAGTATTTT.